This T cell receptor beta chain derives from a study of spatial heterogeneity in lung cancer. About the research overall: TCR and UMI combinations that were unique each appeared, on average, more than ten times in raw reads.

Unique molecular identifiers, one per molecule, were present on every TCR cDNA molecule. TCRdb re-called the 5' RACE reads with MiXCR, one entry per CDR3 protein. The table has 80,000 to 95,000 distinct CDR3 sequences, approximately 8.5% seen once. Time point indicated: sample taken at primary tumor resection. Whole RNA was taken from tumor, nontumor lung or frozen PBMC; it was then sequenced unsorted. The donors comprised roughly 71 untreated early-stage non-small cell lung cancer patients. Germline values: CDR1 SGHVS, CDR2 FNYEAQ. J was trimmed by 4 bases and V by 1 base; bases with no gene match: 4. The CDR3 totals 15 residues. This clonotype has ten or more counts.

This TCR was sampled from a male donor with early-stage non-small cell lung cancer. The material sequenced was PBMCs, taken at surgery. This chain links TRBV7-6 with TRBJ2-1; 7 nucleotides agree with TRBD2. The CDR3 is CASSLEASGYNEQFF. In DNA form, the CDR3 reads TGTGCCAGCAGCTTAGAGGCTAGCGGATACAATGAGCAGTTCTTC.